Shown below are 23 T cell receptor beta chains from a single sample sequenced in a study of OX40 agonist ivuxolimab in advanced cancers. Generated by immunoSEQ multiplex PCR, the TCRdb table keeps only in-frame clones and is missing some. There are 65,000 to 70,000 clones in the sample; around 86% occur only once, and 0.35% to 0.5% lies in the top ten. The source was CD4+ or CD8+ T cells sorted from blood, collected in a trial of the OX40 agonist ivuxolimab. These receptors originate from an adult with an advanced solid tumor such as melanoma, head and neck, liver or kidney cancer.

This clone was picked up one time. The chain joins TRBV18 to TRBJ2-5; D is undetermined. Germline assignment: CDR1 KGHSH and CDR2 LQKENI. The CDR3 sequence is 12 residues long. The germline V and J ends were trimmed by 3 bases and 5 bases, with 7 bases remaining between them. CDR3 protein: CASSPTPETQYF. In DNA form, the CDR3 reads TGTGCCAGCTCACCCACCCCCGAGACCCAGTACTTC.

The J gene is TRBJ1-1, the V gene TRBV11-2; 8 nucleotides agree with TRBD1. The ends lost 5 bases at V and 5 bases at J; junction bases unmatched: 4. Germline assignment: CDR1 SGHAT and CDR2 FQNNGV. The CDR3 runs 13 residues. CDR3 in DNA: TGTGCCAGCAGCAAGCAGGGGGCTACTGAAGCTTTCTTT. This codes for CASSKQGATEAFF.

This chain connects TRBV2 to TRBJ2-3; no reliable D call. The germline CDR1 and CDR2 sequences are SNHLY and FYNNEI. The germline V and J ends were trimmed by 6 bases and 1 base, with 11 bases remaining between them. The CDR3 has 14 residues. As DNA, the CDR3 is TGTGCCAGCAGGGCCCTAACGGGCACAGATACGCAGTATTTT. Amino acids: CASRALTGTDTQYF.

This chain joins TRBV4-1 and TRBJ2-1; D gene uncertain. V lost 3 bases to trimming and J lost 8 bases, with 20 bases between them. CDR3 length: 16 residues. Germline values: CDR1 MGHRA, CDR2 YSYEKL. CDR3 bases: TGCGCCAGCAGCCACCCTCCTCGTGCGGTTGGCTATGAGCAGTTCTTC. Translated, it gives CASSHPPRAVGYEQFF.

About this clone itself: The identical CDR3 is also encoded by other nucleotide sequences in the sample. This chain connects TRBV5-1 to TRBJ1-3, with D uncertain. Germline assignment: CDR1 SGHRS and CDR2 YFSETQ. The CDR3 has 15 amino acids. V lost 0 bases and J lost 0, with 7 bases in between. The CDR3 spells CASSLDTNSGNTIYF. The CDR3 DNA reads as TGCGCCAGCAGCTTGGATACCAACTCTGGAAACACCATATATTTT.

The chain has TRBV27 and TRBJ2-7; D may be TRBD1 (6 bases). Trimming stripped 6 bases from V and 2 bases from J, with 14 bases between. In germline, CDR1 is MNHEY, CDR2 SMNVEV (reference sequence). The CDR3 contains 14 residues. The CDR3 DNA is TGTGCCAGCAGCAGACAGGCGTCCCCCTACGAGCAGTACTTC. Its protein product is CASSRQASPYEQYF.

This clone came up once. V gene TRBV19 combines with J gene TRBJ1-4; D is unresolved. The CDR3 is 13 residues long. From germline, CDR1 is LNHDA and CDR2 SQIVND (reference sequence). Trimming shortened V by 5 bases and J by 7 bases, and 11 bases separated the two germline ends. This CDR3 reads CASSGRQSEKLFF. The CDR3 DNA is TGTGCCAGTAGTGGTCGGCAGTCTGAAAAACTGTTTTTT.

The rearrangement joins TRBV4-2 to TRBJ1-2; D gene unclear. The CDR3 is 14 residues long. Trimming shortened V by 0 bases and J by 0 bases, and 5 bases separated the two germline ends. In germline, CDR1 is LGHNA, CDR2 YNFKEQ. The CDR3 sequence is CASSQDRSNYGYTF. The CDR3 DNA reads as TGTGCCAGCAGCCAAGATAGGTCTAACTATGGCTACACCTTC.

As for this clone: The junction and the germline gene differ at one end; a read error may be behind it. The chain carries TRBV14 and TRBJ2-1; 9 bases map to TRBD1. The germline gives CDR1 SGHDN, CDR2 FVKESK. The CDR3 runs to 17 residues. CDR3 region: CASSKDPGTGPDNEQFF. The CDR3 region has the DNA TGTGCCAGCAGCAAAGATCCCGGGACAGGGCCCGACAATGAGCAGTTCTTC. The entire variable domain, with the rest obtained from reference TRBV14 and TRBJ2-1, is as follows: EAGVTQFPSHSVIEKGQTVTLRCDPISGHDNLYWYRRVMGKEIKFLLHFVKESKQDESGMPNNRFLAERTGGTYSTLKVQPAELEDSGVYFCASSKDPGTGPDNEQFFGPGTRLTVL.

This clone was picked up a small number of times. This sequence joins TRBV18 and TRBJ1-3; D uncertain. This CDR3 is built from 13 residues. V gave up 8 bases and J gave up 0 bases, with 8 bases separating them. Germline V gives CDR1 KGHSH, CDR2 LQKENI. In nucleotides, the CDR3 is TGTGCCAGCACCGTTAGCTCTGGAAACACCATATATTTT. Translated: CASTVSSGNTIYF.

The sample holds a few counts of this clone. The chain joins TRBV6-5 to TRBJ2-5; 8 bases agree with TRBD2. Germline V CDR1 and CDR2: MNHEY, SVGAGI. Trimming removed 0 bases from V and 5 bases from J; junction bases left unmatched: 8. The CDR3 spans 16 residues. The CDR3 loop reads CASSYSVGRGLETQYF. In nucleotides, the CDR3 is TGTGCCAGCAGTTACTCGGTCGGGAGGGGGTTGGAGACCCAGTACTTC.

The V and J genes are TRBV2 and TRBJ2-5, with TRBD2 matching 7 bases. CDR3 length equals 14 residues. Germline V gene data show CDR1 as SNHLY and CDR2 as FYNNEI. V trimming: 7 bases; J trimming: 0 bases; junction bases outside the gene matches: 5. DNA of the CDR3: TGTGCCAGCAATATACTAGCGTACCAAGAGACCCAGTACTTC. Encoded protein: CASNILAYQETQYF. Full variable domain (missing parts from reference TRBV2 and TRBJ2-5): EPEVTQTPSHQVTQMGQEVILRCVPISNHLYFYWYRQILGQKVEFLVSFYNNEISEKSEIFDDQFSVERPDGSNFTLKIRSTKLEDSAMYFCASNILAYQETQYFGPGTRLLVL.

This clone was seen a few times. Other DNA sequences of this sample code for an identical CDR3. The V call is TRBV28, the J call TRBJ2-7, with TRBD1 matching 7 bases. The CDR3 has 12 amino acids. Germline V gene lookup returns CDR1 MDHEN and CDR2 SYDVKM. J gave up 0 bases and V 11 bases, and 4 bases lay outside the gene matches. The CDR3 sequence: CASTGSSYEQYV. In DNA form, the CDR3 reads TGTGCCTCGACAGGGAGCTCCTACGAGCAGTACGTC.

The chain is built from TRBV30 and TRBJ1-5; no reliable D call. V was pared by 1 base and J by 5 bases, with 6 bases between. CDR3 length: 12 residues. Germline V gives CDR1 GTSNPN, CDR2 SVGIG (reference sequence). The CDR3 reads CAWSAHYQPQHF. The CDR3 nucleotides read TGTGCCTGGAGTGCCCATTATCAGCCCCAGCATTTT.

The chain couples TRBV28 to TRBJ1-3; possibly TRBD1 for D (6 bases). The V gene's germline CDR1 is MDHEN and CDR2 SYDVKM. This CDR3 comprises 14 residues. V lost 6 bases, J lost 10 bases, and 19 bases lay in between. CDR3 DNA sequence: TGTGCCAGCAGCCTACAGGGAGGGCATCGGACCATATATTTT. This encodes CASSLQGGHRTIYF.

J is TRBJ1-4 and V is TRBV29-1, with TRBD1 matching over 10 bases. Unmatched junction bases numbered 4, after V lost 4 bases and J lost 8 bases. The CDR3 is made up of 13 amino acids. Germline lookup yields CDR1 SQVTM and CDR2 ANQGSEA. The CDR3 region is CSVAGQGDEKLFF. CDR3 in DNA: TGCAGCGTTGCCGGACAGGGGGACGAAAAACTGTTTTTT.

For the CDR3, the DNA is TGTGCCATCAGTGCGGCGGGACTAACAAACAATGAGCAGTTCTTC. Protein product: CAISAAGLTNNEQFF. This sequence joins TRBV10-3 and TRBJ2-1, with 7 bases that match TRBD2. V lost 4 bases, J lost 5 bases, and 8 bases stayed unmatched. CDR1 ENHRY and CDR2 SYGVKD come from the germline V gene. This CDR3 spans 15 amino acids.

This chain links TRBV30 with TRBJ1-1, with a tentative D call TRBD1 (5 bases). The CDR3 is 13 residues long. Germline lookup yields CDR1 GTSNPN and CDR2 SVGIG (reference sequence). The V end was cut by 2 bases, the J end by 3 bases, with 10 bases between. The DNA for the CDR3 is TGTGCCTGGAGTCTGGGGGGGGACACTGAAGCTTTCTTT. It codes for CAWSLGGDTEAFF.

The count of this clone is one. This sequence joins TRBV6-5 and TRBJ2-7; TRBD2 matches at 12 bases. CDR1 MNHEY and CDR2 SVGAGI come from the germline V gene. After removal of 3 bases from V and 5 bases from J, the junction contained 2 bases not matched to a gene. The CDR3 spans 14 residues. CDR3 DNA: TGTGCCAGCAGTTATACTAGCGGGAGGAACGAGCAGTACTTC. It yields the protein CASSYTSGRNEQYF.

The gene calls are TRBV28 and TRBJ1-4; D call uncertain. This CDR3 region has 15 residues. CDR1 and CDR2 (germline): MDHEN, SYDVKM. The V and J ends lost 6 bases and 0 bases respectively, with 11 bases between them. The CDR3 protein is CASSSPGATNEKLFF. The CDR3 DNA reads TGTGCCAGCAGCTCCCCTGGTGCAACTAATGAAAAACTGTTTTTT.

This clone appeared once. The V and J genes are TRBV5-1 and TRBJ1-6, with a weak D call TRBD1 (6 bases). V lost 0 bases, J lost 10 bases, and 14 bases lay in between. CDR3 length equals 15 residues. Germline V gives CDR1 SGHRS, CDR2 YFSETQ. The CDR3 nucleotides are TGCGCCAGCAGCTTGGAAGGGGGGCCGGGGTCACCCCTCCACTTT. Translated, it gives CASSLEGGPGSPLHF.

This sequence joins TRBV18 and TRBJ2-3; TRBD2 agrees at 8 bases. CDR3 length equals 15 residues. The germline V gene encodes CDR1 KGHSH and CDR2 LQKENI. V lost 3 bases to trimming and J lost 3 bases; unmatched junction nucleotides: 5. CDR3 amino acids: CASSPLSGTTDTQYF. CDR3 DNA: TGTGCCAGCTCACCGCTTAGCGGGACTACAGATACGCAGTATTTT.

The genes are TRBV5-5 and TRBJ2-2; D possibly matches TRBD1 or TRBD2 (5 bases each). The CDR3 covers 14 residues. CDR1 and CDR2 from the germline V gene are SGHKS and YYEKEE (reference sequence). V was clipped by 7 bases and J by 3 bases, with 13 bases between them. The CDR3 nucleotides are TGTGCCAGCGGGAGACAGACAGACACCGGGGAGCTGTTTTTT. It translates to CASGRQTDTGELFF.